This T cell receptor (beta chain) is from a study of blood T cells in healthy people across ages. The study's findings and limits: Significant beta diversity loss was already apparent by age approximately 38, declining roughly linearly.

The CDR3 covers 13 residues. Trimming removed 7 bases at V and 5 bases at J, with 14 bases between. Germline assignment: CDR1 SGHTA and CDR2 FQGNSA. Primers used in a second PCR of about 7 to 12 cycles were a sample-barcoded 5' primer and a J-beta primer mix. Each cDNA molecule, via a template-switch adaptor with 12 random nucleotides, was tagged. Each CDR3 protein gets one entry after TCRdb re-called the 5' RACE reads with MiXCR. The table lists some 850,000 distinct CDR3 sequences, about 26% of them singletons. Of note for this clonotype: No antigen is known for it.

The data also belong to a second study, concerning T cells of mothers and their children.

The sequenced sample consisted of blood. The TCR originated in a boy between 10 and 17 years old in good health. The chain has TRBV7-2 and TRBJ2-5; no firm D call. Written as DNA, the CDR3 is TGTGCCAGCATCCTGAGCGTCGGGGAGACCCAGTACTTC. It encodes CASILSVGETQYF.